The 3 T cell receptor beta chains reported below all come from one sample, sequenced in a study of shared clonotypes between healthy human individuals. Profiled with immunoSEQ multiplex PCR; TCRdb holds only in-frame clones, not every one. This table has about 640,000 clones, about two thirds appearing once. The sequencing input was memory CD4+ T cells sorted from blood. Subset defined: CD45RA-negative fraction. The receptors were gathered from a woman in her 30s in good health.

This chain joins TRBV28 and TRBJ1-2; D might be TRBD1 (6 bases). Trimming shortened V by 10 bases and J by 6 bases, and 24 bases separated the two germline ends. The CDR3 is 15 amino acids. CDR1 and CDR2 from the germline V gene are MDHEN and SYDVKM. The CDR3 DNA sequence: TGTGCCACAGAAGAACCGGGACACCGAATAAATGGCTACACCTTC. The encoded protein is CATEEPGHRINGYTF.

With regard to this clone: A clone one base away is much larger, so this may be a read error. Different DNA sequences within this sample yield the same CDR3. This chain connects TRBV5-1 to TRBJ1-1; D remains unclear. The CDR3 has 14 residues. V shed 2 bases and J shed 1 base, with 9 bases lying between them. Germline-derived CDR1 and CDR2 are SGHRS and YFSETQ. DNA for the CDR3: TGCGCCAGCAGCTTCGGCGAGGGGAACACTGAAGCTTTCTTT. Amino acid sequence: CASSFGEGNTEAFF.

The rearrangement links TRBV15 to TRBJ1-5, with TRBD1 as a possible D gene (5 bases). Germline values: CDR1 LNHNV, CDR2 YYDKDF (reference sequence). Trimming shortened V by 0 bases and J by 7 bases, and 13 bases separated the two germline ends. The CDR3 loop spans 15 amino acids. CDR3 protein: CATSREGSGVQPQHF. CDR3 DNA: TGTGCCACCAGCAGAGAGGGGTCGGGGGTGCAGCCCCAGCATTTT.